The T cell receptor (beta chain) described here comes from a study of cytomegalovirus exposure and HLA in healthy donors (dated by TCRdb to the late 2010s). Study-level background: A later analysis indicated that the 100 to 150 validation repertoires were generated on the platform also employed for the 700 or so repertoires of the first cohort. High-throughput TCR immunosequencing, statistical association of individual TCRs with disease status, and machine learning were combined to predict cytomegalovirus infection status. The aim of the study was to test whether cataloging public T cell receptors could identify signatures of past pathogen exposure. A separate validation cohort of more than 100 different subjects was used in addition to the 666-subject first cohort. Points the paper makes about the study in general: The validation cohort had no HLA typing available for a later analysis, so co-occurrence within that cohort was assessed over all 120 or so repertoires. A total of 164 TCR beta chains were listed by the study as associated with cytomegalovirus. In vitro tests confirmed that three of the cytomegalovirus-associated TCR beta chains recognize cytomegalovirus antigens. In a later analysis, TCRs clustered in the first cohort were found to also tend to co-occur in the roughly 120 validation repertoires, with about 94% of cluster scores above 0. The classifier was reported to diagnose cytomegalovirus status with high specificity and sensitivity in both the original cohort and the validation cohort. While some public TCRs were present in many individuals, most TCR sequences turned up only very rarely across donors. It was suggested by the authors that the approach could potentially be generalized to other disease states and immunological phenotypes.

Separate from the approximately 670-subject first cohort, the validation cohort of 90 to 150 subjects was the group to which the donors belonged. About this clone itself: Its antigen has not been determined. The record has no base qualities; no much larger clone is one base away.

Receptor amplification or capture employed the immunoSEQ multiplex PCR assay. The authors processed their data as follows. A statistical classification framework was built for diagnosing cytomegalovirus status from the catalog of TCR beta chain sequences. TCRdb took this table from immuneACCESS and kept in-frame rearrangements with V and J called. Such tables lack part of the clones; where checked against another copy, unresolved V genes explain under half of the gap, and the rest is unexplained. V and J calls and clone size are those listed in that table; D and trimming were worked out from the DNA. The sample table contains 230,000 or so clones; only one count was recorded for about 91% of them. Of the sample, 2.9% falls within the top ten clones. The CDR3, from cysteine to phenylalanine, totals 16 residues. The retained sequence is limited to the CDR3, 48 bases, with the frame set at the first base. V is cut by 3 bases and J by 0 bases, and the space between the germline ends is 15 bases. Per the germline V gene (reference sequence), MNHEY is the CDR1 and SMNVEV is the CDR2.

The sequenced material came from PBMCs. The sequence derives from a woman between 18 and 29 years old in good health and CMV-seronegative. Here the chain combines TRBV27 and TRBJ2-7; tentative D gene TRBD1, with 6 bases matching. The encoded CDR3 is CASSFAPDRYSYEQYF. The DNA reads as follows: TGTGCCAGCAGTTTCGCCCCGGACAGATACTCCTACGAGCAGTACTTC.